Sequencing of this T cell receptor beta chain was carried out in a study of response to subunit inactivated influenza vaccine. TCRdb redid the calling of the RT-PCR reads with MiXCR, one entry per CDR3 protein. The sample consists of roughly 760,000 distinct CDR3 sequences, around 20% of them appearing once. The CDR3 sequence is 13 residues long. V lost 6 bases and J lost 8; bases outside the gene matches: 9. This clonotype was counted only a few times. This sample comprised PBMCs from blood, obtained 4 to 6 days after vaccination. V gene TRBV12-3 or TRBV12-4 combines with J gene TRBJ1-1; 7 positions match TRBD1. The receptor was isolated from a man aged 45-60 years who received an inactivated influenza vaccine. CDR3 amino acids: CASRARQGREAFF. The CDR3 DNA is TGTGCCAGCAGGGCTCGACAGGGAAGAGAAGCTTTCTTT.